This T cell receptor beta chain comes out of a study of beta chain features in type 1 diabetes (dated by TCRdb to the late 2010s). About the investigation overall: Mean age, gender distribution, total cell number and subset yield did not differ between patients and healthy donors. Regulatory and stem cell-like memory subsets were isolated from only 8 patients and roughly 8 healthy donors, whereas naive and central memory subsets came from all 30 or so donors. The study compared TCRB repertoires of sorted circulating CD4+ T cell subsets between recently diagnosed type 1 diabetes patients and matched healthy donors. Across all samples, fewer than 110,000,000 sorted cells were examined, and cell number per subset correlated strongly with RNA yield.

Study-wide conclusions, independent of this receptor: Sequencing cDNA rather than genomic DNA could over-represent highly expressing activated cells, although activation and CD3 levels did not differ between groups. In all four CD4+ subsets, TCRB CDR3 length was moderately but significantly shorter in type 1 diabetes patients. Because small numbers of individuals were included in the HLA sub-analyses, any influence of HLA type on TCRB rearrangement was left unresolved. At VDJ recombination sites, patients with type 1 diabetes made fewer insertions and deleted more nucleotides, a pattern implying thymic rearrangement abnormalities. Naive, central memory and regulatory TCRB repertoires appeared to be more similar among patients than among healthy donors. Shorter templates might have been favored by PCR, but patient and control samples were amplified and corrected together, so both groups would have been affected equally by any skew.

The table lists this clone with a few counts. The clone's antigen remains unknown. Base qualities are not provided; no much larger clone lies one nucleotide away. From each donor, a single peripheral blood sample of 90 to 150 mL on average was drawn into heparinised tubes. Naive, central memory, regulatory and stem cell-like memory CD4+ T cells were sorted on a BD FACSAria II using a panel including CD45RO, CCR7, CD25, CD127, CD95 and CD27. All sorted populations exceeded 98% purity. PBMCs were isolated immediately by Lymphoprep density gradient centrifugation and stained directly without culture. So that batch effects would be minimized, each experiment stained and sorted samples in pairs, pairing one healthy donor with one patient. The High Capacity cDNA Reverse Transcription Kit was used to reverse transcribe all of the isolated RNA, meaning that expressed TCRB transcripts were what got sequenced. Naive, central memory and regulatory T cell samples underwent deep immunoSEQ sequencing, averaging about 3.57 million total reads per sample. After sorted cells were lysed in RLT buffer, RNA was extracted with DNase-treated RNeasy Micro or Mini kits, with the choice depending on cell number. To prevent cross-contamination, every cell subset was processed on its own, while patient and healthy donor samples were processed together. The immunoSEQ multiplex PCR was used to amplify TCRB sequences from cDNA, generating 87-bp fragments that spanned the CDR3 region. Amplicons were sequenced on the Illumina HiSeq platform. The source study handled its data this way. PCR bias was computationally corrected using synthetic template baselines, reads within Hamming distance 2 were collapsed, and singletons that could not be merged were discarded. By aligning reads against IMGT, V, D and J genes, CDR3 length, and insertions or deletions at six rearrangement sites were assigned. Clonotype counts were normalized to sorted cell number within each subset before computing true diversity and Gini coefficients with the tcR R package. The overlap coefficient, calculated on TCRB nucleotide sequences, was used to quantify repertoire sharing. Out-of-frame TCRB sequences from naive cells were analyzed to stand in for the pre-selection repertoire. As stored in TCRdb, this immuneACCESS dataset retains in-frame rearrangements with V and J assigned. A fraction of the clones does not appear; measured against another copy, unresolved V genes explain less than half of the discrepancy, and the remainder lacks a known reason. The D gene and trimming were derived from the DNA, and the V and J assignments and clone size from that table. This sample has 250,000 to 300,000 clones in its table, and roughly an eighth of those were observed once. The leading ten clones occupy 0.017% of the sample.

The sample taken for sequencing was naive CD4+ T cells from blood. The cell subset or site tag for this specimen amounts to: true naive CD4+ T cells. The TCR sequence derives from a man between 25 and 39 years old with type 1 diabetes.

The base sequence is TGTGCCAGCAGCCCGGGGACTAGCTTTACCACAGATACGCAGTATTTT. Translated, it reads CASSPGTSFTTDTQYF. The V and J genes are TRBV7-9 and TRBJ2-3; the junction holds 9 bases that match TRBD2. The CDR3 runs 16 amino acids, cysteine and phenylalanine included. Here the CDR3 DNA is all that survives: 48 bases in frame from base 1. The germline V gene (reference sequence) supplies CDR1 SEHNR and CDR2 FQNEAQ. From V the trimming removes 5 bases and from J it removes 2 bases, while the gene matches leave 8 bases of the junction unaccounted for.